This T cell receptor (beta chain) derives from a study of response to subunit inactivated influenza vaccine. TCRdb fed the RT-PCR reads into MiXCR, producing one record per CDR3 protein. The repertoire holds 710,000 or so distinct CDR3 sequences, with 15% to 19% as singletons. This clonotype occurred a few times. The sequence was obtained from a man aged 45 to 65 who received an inactivated influenza vaccine. Sequenced here: PBMCs from blood, sampled about 13 days after vaccination.

CDR3 sequence (DNA): TGTGCCAGCAGCTTAGCCGTTGGCGGGGACAATGAGCAGTTCTTC. It encodes CASSLAVGGDNEQFF. The chain joins TRBV7-2 to TRBJ2-1; tentatively, D is TRBD2 (6 bases). Deletions cut 0 bases from V and 5 bases from J, with 11 bases between. Germline-derived CDR1 and CDR2 are SGHTA and FQGNSA. This CDR3 contains 15 residues.